These T cell receptor beta chains were read from a single sample in a study of human T cells and chemical hapten exposure. MiXCR, run by TCRdb on the RACE reads, gives a single entry per CDR3 protein. This table holds about 380,000 distinct CDR3 sequences, roughly 4.8% found once. This specimen consisted of whole blood, obtained in connection with sensitization to the hapten diphenylcyclopropenone (DPC). The receptors shown here come from a woman aged 50 to 60 with alopecia areata. Some clones in this sample may be carry-over from other donors' samples. Each CDR3 is given with its conserved first and last residue. The D gene is left open where the match is weak. Not every row has a clone size; where given, it reads once, few, many or a size class.

cdr3_aa,cdr3_nt,d_call,clone_size,v_call,j_call
CASSSTPWRTEAFF,TGTGCCAGCAGCTCGACCCCCTGGCGCACTGAAGCTTTCTTT,NA,NA,TRBV7-2,TRBJ1-1
CASRVKTGATEAFF,TGTGCCAGCAGGGTAAAAACAGGGGCCACTGAAGCTTTCTTT,TRBD1,NA,TRBV27,TRBJ1-1
CASRSSGVTEAFF,TGTGCCAGCAGAAGCAGCGGAGTCACTGAAGCTTTCTTT,NA,NA,TRBV6-5,TRBJ1-1
CATSDFPSIRQGEFTEAFF,TGTGCCACCAGTGATTTCCCGTCCATACGACAGGGGGAATTCACTGAAGCTTTCTTT,TRBD1,NA,TRBV24-1,TRBJ1-1
CASSNTVGTEAFF,TGTGCCAGCAGCAACACCGTGGGAACTGAAGCTTTCTTT,NA,many,TRBV6-2/TRBV6-3,TRBJ1-1
CASSLGQWTEAFF,TGTGCCAGCAGCCTGGGACAGTGGACTGAAGCTTTCTTT,TRBD1,many,TRBV12-3/TRBV12-4,TRBJ1-1
CASSPGQTEQYF,TGCGCCAGCAGCCCGGGACAGACCGAGCAGTACTTC,TRBD1,many,TRBV5-1,TRBJ2-7
CASSVGQFQETQYF,TGTGCCAGCAGCGTAGGACAGTTCCAAGAGACCCAGTACTTC,NA,many,TRBV9,TRBJ2-5
CASSHGIYGYTF,TGTGCCAGCAGTCACGGGATCTATGGCTACACCTTC,NA,few,TRBV6-5,TRBJ1-2
CSARDPGKSTGELFF,TGCAGTGCTAGAGATCCCGGAAAGAGTACCGGGGAGCTGTTTTTT,NA,many,TRBV20-1,TRBJ2-2
CASSGAYNSPLHF,TGTGCCTCATCAGGGGCCTATAATTCACCCCTCCACTTT,NA,few,TRBV7-2,TRBJ1-6
CSAAWVLAGGTYEQYF,TGCAGTGCTGCTTGGGTACTAGCGGGAGGAACCTACGAGCAGTACTTC,TRBD2,NA,TRBV20-1,TRBJ2-7
CASGLEKATQYF,TGTGCTAGTGGTTTGGAAAAGGCGACCCAGTACTTC,NA,many,TRBV12-5,TRBJ2-5
CSARDGTSGRSEQYF,TGCAGTGCTAGAGACGGGACTAGCGGGAGAAGCGAGCAGTACTTC,TRBD2,NA,TRBV20-1,TRBJ2-7
CASSVVGGGPYNEQFF,TGTGCCAGCAGCGTAGTCGGCGGGGGTCCCTACAATGAGCAGTTCTTC,TRBD2,many,TRBV9,TRBJ2-1
CASSLGPDRDNQPQHF,TGTGCCAGCAGTTTAGGACCGGACAGGGACAATCAGCCCCAGCATTTT,TRBD1,many,TRBV28,TRBJ1-5
CAWGTGSTDTQYF,TGTGCCTGGGGGACAGGGAGCACAGATACGCAGTATTTT,TRBD1,many,TRBV30,TRBJ2-3
CSARGDRGTHGYTF,TGCAGTGCTAGAGGGGACAGGGGGACCCATGGCTACACCTTC,TRBD1,NA,TRBV20-1,TRBJ1-2
CASSEGTGVYGYTF,TGTGCCAGCAGTGAAGGGACAGGGGTCTATGGCTACACCTTC,TRBD1,few,TRBV2,TRBJ1-2
CASSRRLGDEQFF,TGTGCCAGCAGCCGCCGCTTGGGGGATGAGCAGTTCTTC,NA,many,TRBV7-3,TRBJ2-1
CASSRAGTGQPQHF,TGCGCCAGCAGCCGTGCCGGGACAGGGCAGCCCCAGCATTTT,TRBD1,many,TRBV4-1,TRBJ1-5
CASSQVTGQGRGNGYTF,TGTGCCAGCAGCCAAGTGACCGGACAGGGAAGAGGGAATGGCTACACCTTC,TRBD1,few,TRBV4-2,TRBJ1-2
CASGGRPGEQYF,TGTGCCAGCGGAGGACGTCCGGGGGAGCAGTACTTC,NA,many,TRBV2,TRBJ2-7
CASRRYGQARRVSNQPQHF,TGTGCCAGCAGACGCTACGGACAGGCCCGTCGGGTTAGCAATCAGCCCCAGCATTTT,TRBD1,few,TRBV6-1,TRBJ1-5
CASSEVGSGSEQYF,TGTGCCAGCAGTGAAGTCGGTAGCGGGAGCGAGCAGTACTTC,TRBD2,few,TRBV6-1,TRBJ2-7
CASSLLQGSNTEAFF,TGTGCCAGCTCCCTCCTCCAGGGGTCGAACACTGAAGCTTTCTTT,NA,NA,TRBV2,TRBJ1-1
CASRADRAYGYTF,TGTGCCAGCAGAGCCGACAGGGCCTATGGCTACACCTTC,TRBD1,many,TRBV12-3/TRBV12-4,TRBJ1-2
CASSPPLLSPGELFF,TGTGCCAGCAGCCCGCCCCTGCTGAGCCCCGGGGAGCTGTTTTTT,NA,NA,TRBV7-8,TRBJ2-2
CASSVVGTGVSPLHF,TGTGCCAGCAGCGTAGTTGGGACAGGGGTTTCACCCCTCCACTTT,TRBD1,NA,TRBV9,TRBJ1-6
CSARGGGDSFYEQYF,TGCAGTGCCAGAGGGGGCGGGGATTCTTTCTACGAGCAGTACTTC,NA,many,TRBV20-1,TRBJ2-7
CASSLGTSGGDF,TGCGCCAGCAGCTTGGGGACTAGCGGGGGAGACTTC,TRBD2,many,TRBV5-1,TRBJ2-1
CASLDRDTEAFF,TGTGCCAGCCTGGACAGGGACACTGAAGCTTTCTTT,TRBD1,few,TRBV6-2/TRBV6-3,TRBJ1-1
CASSTNRGTNEKLFF,TGTGCCAGCAGTACCAACAGGGGGACTAATGAAAAACTGTTTTTT,TRBD1,few,TRBV12-3/TRBV12-4,TRBJ1-4
CSVDRGLTGELFF,TGCAGCGTTGATAGGGGGCTTACCGGGGAGCTGTTTTTT,TRBD1,NA,TRBV29-1,TRBJ2-2
CAWRGDSSVSPLHF,TGTGCCTGGAGGGGGGATAGCTCCGTGTCACCCCTCCACTTT,NA,many,TRBV30,TRBJ1-6
CASSSPTIYTSSEQFF,TGTGCCAGCAGTTCCCCGACTATTTATACAAGTAGTGAGCAGTTCTTC,NA,many,TRBV12-3/TRBV12-4,TRBJ2-1
CASSLGGLLGNEQFF,TGTGCCAGCAGTTTAGGGGGACTGTTGGGCAATGAGCAGTTCTTC,NA,NA,TRBV12-3/TRBV12-4,TRBJ2-1
CSASRSLRGETQYF,TGCAGTGCTAGCCGGTCTCTCCGAGGGGAGACCCAGTACTTC,NA,many,TRBV20-1,TRBJ2-5
CASSLGASREQYF,TGTGCCAGCAGCTTAGGGGCCTCGCGGGAGCAGTACTTC,NA,NA,TRBV13,TRBJ2-7
CATSRDWVGQESTDTQYF,TGTGCCACCAGCAGAGATTGGGTAGGGCAGGAGAGCACAGATACGCAGTATTTT,NA,many,TRBV15,TRBJ2-3
CASSLPGQRTTSTDTQYF,TGTGCCAGCAGCTTACCGGGACAAAGGACTACTAGCACAGATACGCAGTATTTT,NA,NA,TRBV7-2,TRBJ2-3
CSGERGGEQYF,TGCAGCGGCGAAAGGGGAGGAGAGCAGTACTTC,NA,few,TRBV29-1,TRBJ2-7
CASSLELSYEQYF,TGTGCCAGCAGCCTTGAACTTTCCTACGAGCAGTACTTC,NA,few,TRBV28,TRBJ2-7
CASSVGDRADTQYF,TGTGCCAGCAGCGTAGGGGACAGAGCAGATACGCAGTATTTT,TRBD1,few,TRBV9,TRBJ2-3
CASSWTGEAFF,TGTGCCAGCAGCTGGACGGGAGAAGCTTTCTTT,NA,many,TRBV12-3/TRBV12-4,TRBJ1-1
CASGLSSGSNEQFF,TGTGCTAGTGGTTTAAGTAGCGGGAGCAATGAGCAGTTCTTC,TRBD2,NA,TRBV12-5,TRBJ2-1
CASSLGTGGDEQYF,TGTGCCAGCAGTTTAGGGACAGGGGGCGACGAGCAGTACTTC,TRBD1,few,TRBV27,TRBJ2-7
CASSLGPRSSYNEQFF,TGTGCCAGCAGCTTAGGGCCGAGGAGCTCCTACAATGAGCAGTTCTTC,NA,many,TRBV7-9,TRBJ2-1
CASTETYLETQYF,TGCGCCAGCACTGAAACGTACCTCGAGACCCAGTACTTC,NA,many,TRBV5-1,TRBJ2-5
CASSFGAARMETQYF,TGTGCCAGCAGCTTCGGAGCGGCCCGAATGGAGACCCAGTACTTC,NA,NA,TRBV11-2,TRBJ2-5
CASSPLAVGGNTEAFF,TGTGCCAGCTCACCATTGGCAGTAGGGGGGAACACTGAAGCTTTCTTT,NA,few,TRBV18,TRBJ1-1
CSAPGITRTENQPQHF,TGCAGTGCTCCGGGGATAACCCGGACAGAGAATCAGCCCCAGCATTTT,NA,many,TRBV20-1,TRBJ1-5
CASSLEHYTDTQYF,TGCGCCAGCAGCTTGGAACACTATACAGATACGCAGTATTTT,NA,many,TRBV5-1,TRBJ2-3
CAISEGGPNQPQHF,TGTGCCATCAGTGAGGGGGGGCCTAATCAGCCCCAGCATTTT,NA,many,TRBV10-3,TRBJ1-5
CASTLLRGYYGYTF,TGTGCCAGCACCCTATTAAGGGGGTACTATGGCTACACCTTC,NA,many,TRBV7-2,TRBJ1-2
CSATLGPREQFF,TGCAGTGCGACCCTGGGGCCCCGGGAGCAGTTCTTC,NA,many,TRBV20-1,TRBJ2-1
CASSYGLLNTEAFF,TGTGCCAGCAGTTACGGGCTCCTGAACACTGAAGCTTTCTTT,NA,NA,TRBV6-5,TRBJ1-1